These T cell receptor beta chains were read from a single sample in a study of T cell changes during pregnancy in multiple sclerosis. Using immunoSEQ multiplex PCR, the repertoire was profiled, and TCRdb retains in-frame clones only, with some absent. The sample has 40,000 to 55,000 clones; nearly 90% are singletons. The specimen was CD4+ T cells from peripheral blood mononuclear cells, collected after pregnancy. These TCRs come from a female donor with multiple sclerosis, enrolled in a pregnancy study. Each CDR3 is given without its conserved first and last residue. Each record gives: V gene, CDR3 protein.

V gene: TRBV6-5
CDR3 protein: ASSPGQGENQPQH

V gene: TRBV7-9
CDR3 protein: ASSLPLLDYGYT

V gene: TRBV9
CDR3 protein: ASSFGGGGTEAF

V gene: TRBV7-9
CDR3 protein: ASSLGTSGRQF

V gene: TRBV5-3
CDR3 protein: ARPSTASYNEQF

V gene: TRBV19
CDR3 protein: ASSGTRVHEQF

V gene: TRBV5-5
CDR3 protein: ASSLDGSLNYGYT

V gene: TRBV5-6
CDR3 protein: ASSLGAGQPQH

V gene: TRBV7-7
CDR3 protein: ASSDTSGSVGELF

V gene: TRBV6-5
CDR3 protein: ASTAGGYEQY

V gene: TRBV25-1
CDR3 protein: ASSEGRQGETEAF

V gene: TRBV18
CDR3 protein: ASSPPTLSYEQY

V gene: TRBV9
CDR3 protein: ASSPNTGNTEAF

V gene: TRBV30
CDR3 protein: AWGGTPFGISTQY

V gene: TRBV5-5
CDR3 protein: ASSFLQLNTEAF

V gene: TRBV12-5
CDR3 protein: ASGAGREYNEQF

V gene: TRBV30
CDR3 protein: AWSVQGDQPQH

V gene: TRBV27
CDR3 protein: ASSHLILSGTGVGGANVLT

V gene: TRBV18
CDR3 protein: ASSPTASSEGTEAF

V gene: TRBV30
CDR3 protein: AGAAQGFHNEQF

V gene: TRBV6-5
CDR3 protein: ASSGAKNNNEQF

V gene: TRBV2
CDR3 protein: ASSNRYDEQF

V gene: TRBV28
CDR3 protein: ASSLLFQGKVVQPQH

V gene: TRBV13
CDR3 protein: ASSLGGLGSYNEQF

V gene: TRBV9
CDR3 protein: ASSVVSSGSSSYEQY

V gene: TRBV5-1
CDR3 protein: ASSLEGQSSYEQY

V gene: TRBV11-3
CDR3 protein: ASSLGTSGYNEQF

V gene: TRBV7-2
CDR3 protein: ASSLATARYNEQF

V gene: TRBV18
CDR3 protein: ASSPTSLYNEQF

V gene: TRBV7-2
CDR3 protein: ASSRTGASNTEAF

V gene: TRBV28
CDR3 protein: ASSLLQGRSNQPQH

V gene: TRBV18
CDR3 protein: ASSRTSGSTDTQY

V gene: TRBV19
CDR3 protein: ASEGLGAPDTQY

V gene: TRBV7-9
CDR3 protein: ASSLSGGSNEQY

V gene: TRBV6-5
CDR3 protein: ASTYPGAGDEQY

V gene: TRBV5-1
CDR3 protein: ASSLGLAGGREETQY

V gene: TRBV18
CDR3 protein: ASSPGPGNTIY

V gene: TRBV29-1
CDR3 protein: SVEKAGLQGYT

V gene: TRBV6-5
CDR3 protein: ASSYDSGVYNEQF

V gene: TRBV5-1
CDR3 protein: ASSLRGTGNKEKLF

V gene: TRBV19
CDR3 protein: ASSMTSGSTETQY

V gene: TRBV28
CDR3 protein: ASGPLGTEAF

V gene: TRBV10-3
CDR3 protein: AISGQGSNEQF

V gene: TRBV6-5
CDR3 protein: AVRQDNTEAF

V gene: TRBV2
CDR3 protein: ASSGTQGEKLF

V gene: TRBV7-3
CDR3 protein: ASSSRRVPQPQH

V gene: TRBV6-6
CDR3 protein: ASSYQTSGSYEQY

V gene: TRBV9
CDR3 protein: ASSVGRLGGVPSQETQY

V gene: TRBV5-1
CDR3 protein: ASSPGTSGNEQF

V gene: TRBV7-9
CDR3 protein: ASSTLASGRGYNEQF

V gene: TRBV4-2
CDR3 protein: ASSQDQASGSDEQF

V gene: TRBV2
CDR3 protein: ASRSFWTSGRATSGETQY

V gene: TRBV5-4
CDR3 protein: ASTPGTGLGYT

V gene: TRBV28
CDR3 protein: ASSFQAGGLDEQY